This paragraph reports one TCR beta chain. The antigen is unknown. The CDR3 loop spans 14 amino acids. Trimming pared 5 bases from V and 3 bases from J, leaving 14 bases between. The germline gives CDR1 SGHAT, CDR2 FQNNGV. This sample is drawn from a study of OX40 agonist ivuxolimab in advanced cancers. The protocol was immunoSEQ multiplex PCR, while the TCRdb copy is restricted to in-frame clones and leaves out a portion. The data show about 90,000 clones, roughly 88% seen once. Study findings and constraints: Normalized T-cell clonal expansion was also low in some nonresponders. Clonal expansion was among the lowest in partial responders at 0.1-3.0 mg/kg, especially CD8+.

The TCR was taken from an adult with an advanced solid tumor such as melanoma, head and neck, liver or kidney cancer. This chain connects TRBV11-2 to TRBJ2-7; TRBD1 or TRBD2 may be the D gene (7 bases each). This sample comprised CD4+ or CD8+ T cells sorted from blood, obtained in a trial of the OX40 agonist ivuxolimab. CDR3 DNA sequence: TGTGCCAGCAGCGGGGGGGGACAGATCTACGAGCAGTACTTC. It is translated as CASSGGGQIYEQYF.